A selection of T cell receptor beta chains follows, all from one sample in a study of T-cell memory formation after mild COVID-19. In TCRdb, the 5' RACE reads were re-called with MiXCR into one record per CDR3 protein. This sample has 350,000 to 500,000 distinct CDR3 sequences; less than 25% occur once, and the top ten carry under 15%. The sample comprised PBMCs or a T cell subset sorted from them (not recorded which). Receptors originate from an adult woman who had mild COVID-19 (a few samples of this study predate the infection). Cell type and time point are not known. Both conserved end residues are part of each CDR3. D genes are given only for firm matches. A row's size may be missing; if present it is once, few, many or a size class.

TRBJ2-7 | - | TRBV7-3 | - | TGTGCCAGCAGCCCCCAAGTGGGGAGCTACGAGCAGTACTTC | CASSPQVGSYEQYF
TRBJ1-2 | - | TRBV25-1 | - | TGTGCCAGCAGTACCCAACTTGCCGGAGGGAACTATGGCTACACCTTC | CASSTQLAGGNYGYTF
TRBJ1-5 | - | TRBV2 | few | TGTGCCAGCAGTGGTACCGGAAATAGCAATCAGCCCCAGCATTTT | CASSGTGNSNQPQHF
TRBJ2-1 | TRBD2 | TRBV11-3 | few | TGTGCCAGCAGCCTGCAGCGGGAGGATCTGATCGGTGAGCAGTTCTTC | CASSLQREDLIGEQFF
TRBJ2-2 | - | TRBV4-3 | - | TGCGCCAGTAGCGTAGTGGTCTCCACCGGGGAGCTGTTTTTT | CASSVVVSTGELFF
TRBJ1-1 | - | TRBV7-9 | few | TGTGCCAGCAGTCGACAGGCTAGCACTGAAGCTTTCTTT | CASSRQASTEAFF
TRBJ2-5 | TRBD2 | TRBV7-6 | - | TGTGCCAGCAGCCTCAGCGGGAGGGGAAGGGGGACCCAGTACTTC | CASSLSGRGRGTQYF
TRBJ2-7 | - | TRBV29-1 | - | TGCAGCGTTGTTGGGGCTGGAGGGCAGTACTTC | CSVVGAGGQYF
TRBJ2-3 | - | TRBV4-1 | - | TGCGCCAGCAGCCAACCCCAGGAGGCGGGAAGCACAGATACGCAGTATTTT | CASSQPQEAGSTDTQYF
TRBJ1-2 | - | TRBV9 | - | TGTGCCAGCAGCGGAGGGGATGGATTGGGGGATCGCTATGGCTACACCTTC | CASSGGDGLGDRYGYTF
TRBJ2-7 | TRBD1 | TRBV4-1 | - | TGCGCCAGCAGCCAAGATAGCAGGGGGTGGGAGCAGTACTTC | CASSQDSRGWEQYF
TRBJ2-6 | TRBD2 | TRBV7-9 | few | TGTGCCAGCAGCGGATGGACTAGCGGGAGCTCTGGGGCCAACGTCCTGACTTTC | CASSGWTSGSSGANVLTF
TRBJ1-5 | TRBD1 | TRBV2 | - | TGTGCCAGCAGTGAAGCCCGGGACAGGGGATTTCCCCAGCATTTT | CASSEARDRGFPQHF
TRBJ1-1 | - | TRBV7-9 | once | TGTGCCAGCAGCCCCCGACCCTCGACAGGCGTCGGTACTGAAGCTTTCTTT | CASSPRPSTGVGTEAFF
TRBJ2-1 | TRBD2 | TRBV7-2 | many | TGTGCCAGCAGCTCCCGCCCGGCCTCTAGCGGGAGGGCCGGTTATGATGAGCAGTTCTTC | CASSSRPASSGRAGYDEQFF
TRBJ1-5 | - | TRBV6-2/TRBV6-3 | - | TGTGCCAGCAGTTACTCGCCTGACGACGGTGGGCCCCAGCATTTT | CASSYSPDDGGPQHF
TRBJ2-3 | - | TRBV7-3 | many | TGTGCCAGCAGCTCTTCGGCGGAGAGCACAGATACGCAGTATTTT | CASSSSAESTDTQYF
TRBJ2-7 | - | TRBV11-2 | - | TGTGCCAGCAGCTTCCGGCCCGTCTCCTACGAGCAGTACTTC | CASSFRPVSYEQYF
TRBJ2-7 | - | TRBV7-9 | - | TGTGCCAGCAGCCTCCCGGGCGGCCGAGGTGAGCAGTACTTC | CASSLPGGRGEQYF
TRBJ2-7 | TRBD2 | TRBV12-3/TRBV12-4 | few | TGTGCCAGCAGTGCGGGGGACTCTAGGCAGTACTTC | CASSAGDSRQYF
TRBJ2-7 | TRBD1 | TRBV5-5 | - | TGTGCCAGCAGCTCCCCTTGGGGACAGGGGACCGAGCAGTACTTC | CASSSPWGQGTEQYF
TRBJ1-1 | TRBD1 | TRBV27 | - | TGTGCCAGCAGTCCCGACACTCCCGACAGGGCAATTGAAGCTTTCTTT | CASSPDTPDRAIEAFF
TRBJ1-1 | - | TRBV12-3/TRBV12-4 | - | TGTGCCAGCAGTCCGGGCTTCGGGGAAGCTTTCTTT | CASSPGFGEAFF
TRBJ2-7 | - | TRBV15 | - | TGTGCCACCAGCAGAGATAAGCCCTCCTACGAGCAGTACTTC | CATSRDKPSYEQYF
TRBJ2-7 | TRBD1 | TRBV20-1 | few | TGCAGTGCTAGGGACGCGCAGGGGGCGAACGAGCAGTACTTC | CSARDAQGANEQYF
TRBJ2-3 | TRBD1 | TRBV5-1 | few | TGCGCCAGCAGCTCGACAGGGACCCCAGGAACAGATACGCAGTATTTT | CASSSTGTPGTDTQYF
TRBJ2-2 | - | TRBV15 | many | TGTGCCACCAGTAACTCTTATAAGGACCTCACCGGGGAGCTGTTTTTT | CATSNSYKDLTGELFF
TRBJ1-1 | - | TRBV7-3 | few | TGTGCCAGCAGCCCCGGACTGACGAACACTGAAGCTTTCTTT | CASSPGLTNTEAFF
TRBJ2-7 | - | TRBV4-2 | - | TGTGCCAGCAGCCAAGAATCATTAACCTACGAGCAGTACTTC | CASSQESLTYEQYF
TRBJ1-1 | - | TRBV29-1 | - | TGCAGCGTTGATAAGGGTACGGGCACTGAAGCTTTCTTT | CSVDKGTGTEAFF
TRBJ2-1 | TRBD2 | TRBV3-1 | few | TGTGCCAGCACAGGGCGGGGGAGCTCCTACAATGAGCAGTTCTTC | CASTGRGSSYNEQFF
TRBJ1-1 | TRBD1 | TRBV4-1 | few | TGCGCCAGCAGCCATACCGGGACAGGGGGCACTGAAGCTTTCTTT | CASSHTGTGGTEAFF
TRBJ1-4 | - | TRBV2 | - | TGTGCCAGCAGTGAAGAATTGGAAGGGGTTGCAACTAATGAAAAACTGTTTTTT | CASSEELEGVATNEKLFF
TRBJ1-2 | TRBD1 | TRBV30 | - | TGTGCCTGGAACCCCGGGACAGGACACGGCTACACCTTC | CAWNPGTGHGYTF
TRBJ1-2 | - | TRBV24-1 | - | TGTGCCACCAGTGATTTGTTCAGCAAAGGAGGCTACACCTTC | CATSDLFSKGGYTF
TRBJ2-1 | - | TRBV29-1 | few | TGCAGCGCCCCACGAGACTCCTACAATGAGCAGTTCTTC | CSAPRDSYNEQFF
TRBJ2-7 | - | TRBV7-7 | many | TGTGCCAGCAGCTTAGGGTCGCAGAGCTCCTACGAGCAGTACTTC | CASSLGSQSSYEQYF
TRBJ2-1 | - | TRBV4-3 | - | TGCGCCAGCAGCCAAGATCAAGTCCGGAGTGAGCAGTTCTTC | CASSQDQVRSEQFF
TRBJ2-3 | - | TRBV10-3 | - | TGTGCCATCAGTCCGGGGGGCACAGATACGCAGTATTTT | CAISPGGTDTQYF
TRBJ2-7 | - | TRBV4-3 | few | TGCGCCAGCAGCCAAGAGGTACAGTTGCCCGCCTACGAGCAGTACTTC | CASSQEVQLPAYEQYF
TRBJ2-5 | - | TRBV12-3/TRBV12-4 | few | TGTGCCAGCAGTTTAGGTCCAGGGGCCGGAGAGACCCAGTACTTC | CASSLGPGAGETQYF
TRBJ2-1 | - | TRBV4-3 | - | TGCGCCAGCAGCCAAGAGTGGGACGGCAATGAGCAGTTCTTC | CASSQEWDGNEQFF
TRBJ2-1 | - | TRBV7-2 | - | TGTGCCAGCAGCTTAGCGGCTAGGGAAAATGAGCAGTTCTTC | CASSLAARENEQFF
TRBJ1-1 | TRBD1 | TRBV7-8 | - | TGTGCCAGCAGCCCCCGAGACAGGGGGCACACTGAAGCTTTCTTT | CASSPRDRGHTEAFF
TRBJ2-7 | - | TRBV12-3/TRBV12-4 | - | TGTGCCAGCAGTTTTGGAGGGAAAAGCTACGAGCAGTACTTC | CASSFGGKSYEQYF
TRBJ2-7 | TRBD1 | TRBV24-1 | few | TGTGCCACCAGTGAGACAGGGGAGCAGTACTTC | CATSETGEQYF
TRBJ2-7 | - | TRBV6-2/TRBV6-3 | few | TGTGCCAGCAGTTACTCGACCGAGCAGTACTTC | CASSYSTEQYF
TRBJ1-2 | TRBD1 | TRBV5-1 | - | TGCGCCAGCAGCTCAGATCACCGAGTCAGGGGGCGTCAGGTGTATGGCTACACCTTC | CASSSDHRVRGRQVYGYTF
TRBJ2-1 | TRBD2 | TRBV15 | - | TGTGCCACCAGCGAGACTAGCGGGCAATACAATGAGCAGTTCTTC | CATSETSGQYNEQFF